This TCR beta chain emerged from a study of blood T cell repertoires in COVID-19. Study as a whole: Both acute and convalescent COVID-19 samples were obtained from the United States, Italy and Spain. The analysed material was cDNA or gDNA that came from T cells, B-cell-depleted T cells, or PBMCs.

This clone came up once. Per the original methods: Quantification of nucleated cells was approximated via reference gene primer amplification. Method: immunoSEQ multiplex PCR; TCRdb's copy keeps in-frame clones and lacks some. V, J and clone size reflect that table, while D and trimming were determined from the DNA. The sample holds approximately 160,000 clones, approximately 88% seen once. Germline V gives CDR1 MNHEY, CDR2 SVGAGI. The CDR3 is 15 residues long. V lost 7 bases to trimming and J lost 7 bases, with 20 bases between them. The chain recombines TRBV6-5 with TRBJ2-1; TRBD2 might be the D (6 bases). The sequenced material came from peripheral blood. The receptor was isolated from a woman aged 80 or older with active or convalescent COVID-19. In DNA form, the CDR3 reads TGTGCCAGCACCGAGGGTAGCGGCAATAGTAATGAGCAGTTCTTC. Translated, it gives CASTEGSGNSNEQFF.